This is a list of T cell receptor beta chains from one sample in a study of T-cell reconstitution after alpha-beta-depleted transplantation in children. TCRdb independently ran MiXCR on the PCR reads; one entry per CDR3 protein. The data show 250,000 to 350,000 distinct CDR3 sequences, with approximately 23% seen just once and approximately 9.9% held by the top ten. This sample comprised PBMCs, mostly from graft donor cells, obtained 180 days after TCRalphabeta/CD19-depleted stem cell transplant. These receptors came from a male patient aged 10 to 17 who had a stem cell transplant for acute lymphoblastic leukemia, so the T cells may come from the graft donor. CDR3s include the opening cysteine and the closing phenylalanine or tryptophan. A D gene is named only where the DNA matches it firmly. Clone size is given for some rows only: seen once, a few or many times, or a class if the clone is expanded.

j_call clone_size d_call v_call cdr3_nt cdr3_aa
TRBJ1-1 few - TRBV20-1 TGCAGTGCTGAAAGGGAAAAAGCTTTCTTT CSAEREKAFF
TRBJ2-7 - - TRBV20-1 TGCAGTGCTAGAGATCTAGCGACGGGTGCGGGGGAGCAGTACTTC CSARDLATGAGEQYF
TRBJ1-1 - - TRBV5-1 TGCGCCAGCAAGGGTCCCACTGAAGCTTTCTTT CASKGPTEAFF
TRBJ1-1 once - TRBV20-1 TGCAGTGCTACCCTGCCCCCACAGGGACCAGCTTCGGAAGCTTTCTTT CSATLPPQGPASEAFF
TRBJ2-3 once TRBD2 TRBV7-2 TGTGCCAGCAGCTTCGGCTCACTAGCGGGAGTTGTAGATACGCAGTATTTT CASSFGSLAGVVDTQYF
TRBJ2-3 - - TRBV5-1 TGCGCCAGCAGGAGCGGGACAGGATCTAGCACAGATACGCAGTATTTT CASRSGTGSSTDTQYF
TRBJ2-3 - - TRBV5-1 TGCGCCAGCAGCTTAGAAGAACTAGCCTACCCTCCGCAGTATTTT CASSLEELAYPPQYF
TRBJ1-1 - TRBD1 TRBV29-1 TGCAGCGTTCTTATTCAAGGGGGCAAGGACACTGAAGCTTTCTTT CSVLIQGGKDTEAFF
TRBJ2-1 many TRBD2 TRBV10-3 TGTGCTACTAAGCTAGCGGGAGTTCACAATGAGCAGTTCTTC CATKLAGVHNEQFF
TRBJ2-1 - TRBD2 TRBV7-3 TGTGCCAGCAGCAACAGCGGGAGGGAGCAGTTCTTC CASSNSGREQFF
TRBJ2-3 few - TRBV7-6 TGTGCCAGCAGCCCCCAACAGGGTGGGTGGTCAACAGATACGCAGTATTTT CASSPQQGGWSTDTQYF
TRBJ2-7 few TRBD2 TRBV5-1 TGCGCCAGCAGCTTTAGCGGGGGGCCTTCAGAGCAGTACTTC CASSFSGGPSEQYF
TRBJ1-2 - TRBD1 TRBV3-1 TGTGCCAGCAGCCCTCGAGAGGGACAGGGGGGCTACACCTTC CASSPREGQGGYTF
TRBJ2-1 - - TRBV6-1 TGTGCCAGCAGTGAAACGGGCTACAATGAGCAGTTCTTC CASSETGYNEQFF
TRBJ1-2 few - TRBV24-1 TGTGCCACCAGTGATTTAGACATTGGCTATGGCTACACCTTC CATSDLDIGYGYTF
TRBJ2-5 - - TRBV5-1 TGCGCCAGCAGCGACAGAGGACTTGGCCCGAGGGAGACCCAGTACTTC CASSDRGLGPRETQYF
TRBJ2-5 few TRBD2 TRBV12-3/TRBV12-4 TGTGCCAGCAGTTCCCTCGGGGGGGGGCGAACCCAGTACTTC CASSSLGGGRTQYF
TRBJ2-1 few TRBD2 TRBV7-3 TGTGCCAGCAGCTTAAGGCGGGGGACGAGCTCCTACAATGAGCAGTTCTTC CASSLRRGTSSYNEQFF
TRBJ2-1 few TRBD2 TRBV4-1 TGCGCCAGCAGCCAACCGTTAGGGACTAGCGGCTCCTACAATGAGCAGTTCTTC CASSQPLGTSGSYNEQFF
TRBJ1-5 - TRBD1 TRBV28 TGTGCCAGCAGAAGACAGGGCGATCAGCCCCAGCATTTT CASRRQGDQPQHF
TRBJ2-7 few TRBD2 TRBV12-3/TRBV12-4 TGTGCCAGTAGCACTAGCGGTACCTACGAGCAGTACTTC CASSTSGTYEQYF
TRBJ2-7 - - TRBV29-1 TGCAGCGTTTCCCGTCAGTACGAGCAGTACTTC CSVSRQYEQYF
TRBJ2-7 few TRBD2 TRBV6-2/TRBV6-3 TGTGCCAGCAGTTACTCGAGTAGGCTAGCGGACTACGAGCAGTACTTC CASSYSSRLADYEQYF
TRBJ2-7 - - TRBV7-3 TGTGCCAGCAGCTGGACTGGGTCCTACGAGCAGTACTTC CASSWTGSYEQYF
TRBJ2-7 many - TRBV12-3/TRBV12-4 TGTGCCAGCAGTTTATACCCGGGACTCAACTACGAGCAGTACTTC CASSLYPGLNYEQYF
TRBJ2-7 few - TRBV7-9 TGTGCCAGCAGCTTAGCGGCCTCCAGCTCCTACGAGCAGTACTTC CASSLAASSSYEQYF
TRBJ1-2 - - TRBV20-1 TGCAGTGGGTTCGGGAACGTCTCCACCTTC CSGFGNVSTF
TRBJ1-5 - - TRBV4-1 TGCGCCAGCAGCCAAGCAGGGGATAGCAATCAGCCCCAGCATTTT CASSQAGDSNQPQHF
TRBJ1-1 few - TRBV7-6 TGTGCCAGCAGCTTATCGCCCCTCCGCCAGGGACGGAACACTGAAGCTTTCTTT CASSLSPLRQGRNTEAFF
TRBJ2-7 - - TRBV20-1 TGCAGTGCTAGAGCCCACCGGGACTTCGCCTACGAGCAGTACTTC CSARAHRDFAYEQYF
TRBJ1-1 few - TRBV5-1 TGCGCCAGCAGCTGGGACCGGGCGGAACGGACTGAAGCTTTCTTT CASSWDRAERTEAFF
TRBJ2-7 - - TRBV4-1 TGCGCCAGCAGCCAACCCCATGTGGGAAGGGGGGCTCCCTACGAGCAGTACTTC CASSQPHVGRGAPYEQYF
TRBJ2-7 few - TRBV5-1 TGCGCCAGCAGCTTGTCAGGGGCTGGGGACGAGCAGTACTTC CASSLSGAGDEQYF
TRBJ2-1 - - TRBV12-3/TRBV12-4 TGTGCCAGCAGTTTCTATGGAGGACAGAGGACGAATGAGCAGTTCTTC CASSFYGGQRTNEQFF
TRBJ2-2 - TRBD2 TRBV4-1 TGCGCCAGCAGCCAAGCTAGGGGACTAGCAGGGGAGCTGTTTTTT CASSQARGLAGELFF
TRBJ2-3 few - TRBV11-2 TGTGCCAGCAGCTTGGTAGCGCCTGGAGCCACAGATACGCAGTATTTT CASSLVAPGATDTQYF
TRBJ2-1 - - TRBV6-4 TGTGCCAGCAGGTTAGGGAGTGAGCAGTTCTTC CASRLGSEQFF